Ten or more counts support the clone carrying this T cell receptor (beta chain). Its cognate antigen is unknown. Disease duration under 2 months; hyperthyroidism patients were aged 18 to 65. The V segment lost 3 bases and the J segment 4 bases; nucleotides outside the gene matches: 5. There are 15 residues in the CDR3. Germline V gene data show CDR1 as MNHEY and CDR2 as SMNVEV (reference sequence). The sample belongs to a study of T cells in Graves' hyperthyroidism and ophthalmopathy. Study results and limitations: Ophthalmopathy stood apart from stable hyperthyroidism in a 13 V-J model. Within blood appeared most thyroid clonotypes that had expanded above 0.001.

RNA transcripts were the template for amplifying TCR beta CDR3 regions. The study used the HTBI primer set for a first-round RT-PCR of the TCR CDR3. TCRdb re-called the multiplex PCR reads with MiXCR, one entry per CDR3 protein. The top ten clones hold around 3.6% of a sample with roughly 380,000 distinct CDR3 sequences, about 18% of them seen once. The chain employs TRBV27 and TRBJ2-2, with TRBD2 identical over 7 bases. Sequenced sample: blood. This TCR was recovered from a young woman with Graves' hyperthyroidism. The CDR3 DNA is TGTGCCAGCAGTTTGGGGGGGTTGAGCACCGGGGAGCTGTTTTTT. Amino acid sequence: CASSLGGLSTGELFF.